This T cell receptor (beta chain) stems from a study of shared clonotypes between healthy human individuals. Study-wide results and limits: Across a handful of donors, naive CD4 shared around 5.1%, naive CD8 around 3.5%, memory CD4 roughly 2.4%, memory CD8 about 0.38%.

For this clone: Its antigen is currently unknown.

Several immunoSEQ plates received, in even portions, the genomic DNA of each subset. Profiled with immunoSEQ multiplex PCR; TCRdb holds only in-frame clones, not every one. The table includes some 360,000 clones, 73% detected once. V shed 4 bases and J shed 5 bases, with 15 bases lying between them. The CDR3 sequence is 15 residues long. Germline-derived CDR1 and CDR2 are KGHSH and LQKENI. Sequenced sample: memory CD4+ T cells sorted from blood. The subset denotes: CD45RA-negative fraction. The chain combines TRBV18 with TRBJ2-1, with D possibly being TRBD1 or TRBD2 (6 bases each). The clonotype was recovered from a man aged 25-45 years in good health. The CDR3: CASSLASGAHNEQFF. CDR3 DNA sequence: TGTGCCAGCTCACTGGCTTCGGGGGCACACAATGAGCAGTTCTTC. Full variable domain (remainder filled in from reference TRBV18 and TRBJ2-1): NAGVMQNPRHLVRRRGQEARLRCSPMKGHSHVYWYRQLPEEGLKFMVYLQKENIIDESGMPKERFSAEFPKEGPSILRIQQVVRGDSAAYFCASSLASGAHNEQFFGPGTRLTVL.